This T cell receptor (beta chain) was observed in a study of STAT3 mutations in large granular lymphocyte leukemia (dated by TCRdb to between 2018 and 2021). Describing the broader study: Roughly half of the T-LGLL patients who were sequenced longitudinally carried canonical activating STAT3 mutations. From an initial cohort of hundreds of LGL patients, roughly 17 representative T-LGLL cases were chosen for longitudinal sequencing of TCRbeta and STAT3. Over half of the T-LGLL patients were given one or more immunosuppressive therapy regimens, and 30% to 45% of the treated patients had a hematologic response. To reconstruct clonal hierarchy and dynamics, serial deep sequencing of TCRbeta CDR3 and STAT3 was performed in patients with T-cell large granular lymphocyte leukemia. On average, sequencing was done at 3 to 5 time points per patient, with the number of samplings ranging from 2 to 8. As controls, the study also included longitudinal sequencing of a couple of patients with natural killer LGL leukemia.

What the work shows at the level of the full study, not this receptor alone: Persisting codominant clonotypes in some patients meant a small but highly pathogenic clone may have been missed. In 6 of 18 patients, TCR clonotype switching occurred after therapy, and every newly emerging clone was STAT3 wild type. All T-LGLL patients had at least one immunodominant TCRbeta clonotype, and roughly half had multiple immunodominant subclonotypes. In several patients, dominant TCR clone burden exceeded STAT3 mutant burden, suggesting STAT3 mutation arose secondarily within a pre-expanded clone. Because no samples were available when a clone first appeared, clonal expansion was inferred from samplings taken at other points. Variable intervals between samplings and differing treatment regimens complicated linking therapy response to changes in TCR clonal burden.

DNA was extracted from blood mononuclear cells, with the same DNA used for both TCR and STAT3 sequencing. Note on this clone: No antigen is known for it. No quality values exist for individual bases; no much larger clone is one base distant.

From the cysteine up to the phenylalanine, the CDR3 has a length of 15 residues. The sequence is cut down to CDR3 DNA, 45 bases in frame from base 1. Sequences LNHDA (CDR1) and SQIVND (CDR2) are obtained from the germline V gene (reference sequence). Between the V and J ends, shortened by 7 bases and 0 bases respectively, the junction contains 13 bases. TCRbeta libraries were sequenced on an Illumina MiSeq, and an average of roughly 41,000 productive templates per sample was obtained. The immunoSEQ assay, which uses multiplex PCR amplification, was used to generate TCRbeta CDR3 libraries. The authors' pipeline ran thus. Repertoire diversity was calculated as previously defined, with values near 0 taken to indicate extremely monoclonal samples. As stored in TCRdb, this immuneACCESS dataset retains in-frame rearrangements with V and J assigned. A fraction of the clones does not appear; measured against another copy, unresolved V genes explain less than half of the discrepancy, and the remainder lacks a known reason. V, J and clone size are those of that table, while D and trimming were read from the DNA. For this sample the table gives about 13,000 clones, of which roughly 88% were detected only once. The ten largest clonotypes hold more than 10% of the sample.

Sequencing used PBMCs. Here the chain combines TRBV19 and TRBJ2-4, and perhaps TRBD2 as D gene, on 6 matching bases. The receptor's source is a human donor with T large granular lymphocyte leukemia. Some clones in this sample may be carry-over from other donors' samples. The CDR3 corresponds to CASKDRDLAKNIQYF. The sequenced DNA: TGTGCCAGTAAGGATCGGGACTTAGCCAAAAACATTCAGTACTTC.